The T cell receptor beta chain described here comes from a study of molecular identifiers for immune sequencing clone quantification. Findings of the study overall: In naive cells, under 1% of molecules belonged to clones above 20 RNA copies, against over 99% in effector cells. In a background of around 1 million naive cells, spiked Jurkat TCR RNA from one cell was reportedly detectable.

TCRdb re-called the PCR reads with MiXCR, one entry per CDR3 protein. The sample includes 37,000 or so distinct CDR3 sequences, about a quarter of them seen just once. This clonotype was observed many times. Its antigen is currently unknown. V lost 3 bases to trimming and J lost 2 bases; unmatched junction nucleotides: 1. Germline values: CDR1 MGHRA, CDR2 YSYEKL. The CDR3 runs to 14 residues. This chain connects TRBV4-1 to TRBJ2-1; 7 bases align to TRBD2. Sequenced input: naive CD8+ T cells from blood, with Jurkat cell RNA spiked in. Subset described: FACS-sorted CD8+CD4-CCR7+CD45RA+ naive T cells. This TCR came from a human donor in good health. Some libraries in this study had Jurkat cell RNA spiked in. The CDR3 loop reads CASSQGGTYNEQFF. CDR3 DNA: TGCGCCAGCAGCCAGGGGGGGACCTACAATGAGCAGTTCTTC.